These 2 T cell receptor beta chains were all obtained from the same sample, sequenced in a study of CD8 T cells in ankylosing spondylitis. TCRdb reanalysed the 5' RACE reads using MiXCR and keeps one entry per CDR3 protein. The sample consists of 150,000 to 200,000 distinct CDR3 sequences, roughly 20% of them appearing once. The sequencing sample was made of blood, either unsorted or a sorted T cell fraction (not recorded which). Receptors originate from a male donor between 5 and 35 years old with ankylosing spondylitis or in good health (not recorded which).

The chain employs TRBV19 and TRBJ1-5; TRBD1 aligns across 12 bases. The length of the CDR3 is 17 residues. Germline values: CDR1 LNHDA, CDR2 SQIVND (reference sequence). Trimming removed 5 bases from V and 6 bases from J; junction bases left unmatched: 11. CDR3 amino acids: CASSYSGTGGGIQPQHF. The CDR3 DNA is TGTGCCAGTAGTTATTCCGGGACAGGGGGCGGAATTCAGCCCCAGCATTTT.

This clonotype was counted a few times. The rearrangement links TRBV7-3 to TRBJ2-1, with 7 bases lining up with TRBD2. Germline CDR1 SGHTA, CDR2 FQGTGA. Germline trimming cut 5 bases from V and 4 bases from J; bases unmatched to any gene: 8. The CDR3 is 15 amino acids. In nucleotides, the CDR3 is TGTGCCAGCAGCCCGAGCGGGGAAAGGTACAATGAGCAGTTCTTC. Translating it yields CASSPSGERYNEQFF.